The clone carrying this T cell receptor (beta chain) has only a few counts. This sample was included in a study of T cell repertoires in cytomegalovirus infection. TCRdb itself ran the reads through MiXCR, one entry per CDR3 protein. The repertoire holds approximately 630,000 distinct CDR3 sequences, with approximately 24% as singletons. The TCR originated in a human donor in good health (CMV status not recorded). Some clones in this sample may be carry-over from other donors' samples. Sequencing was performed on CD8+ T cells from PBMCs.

The CDR3 here is CASRSWTLDNSSYNEQFF. CDR3 nucleotide sequence: TGTGCCAGTAGAAGCTGGACACTGGATAACAGCTCCTACAATGAGCAGTTCTTC. The gene calls are TRBV19 and TRBJ2-1; D is perhaps TRBD1 (5 bases). The CDR3 has 18 amino acids. Germline V gene sequence: CDR1 LNHDA, CDR2 SQIVND (reference sequence). V lost 6 bases and J 0 bases, leaving 21 bases between the germline ends.